These T cell receptor beta chains were read from a single sample in a study of CD8 T cells in ankylosing spondylitis. TCRdb redid the calling of the 5' RACE reads with MiXCR, one entry per CDR3 protein. The data contain about 510,000 distinct CDR3 sequences, 5.3% of them singletons. The sequenced sample consisted of blood, either unsorted or a sorted T cell fraction (not recorded which). These receptors all stem from a male donor with ankylosing spondylitis. Each CDR3 is given with its conserved first and last residue. Fields, in order: V gene, clone size, J gene, D gene, CDR3 protein, CDR3 DNA. D genes are given only for firm matches. Rows give clone size only sometimes, using once, few, many, or a class for an expanded clone.

TRBV5-1	many	TRBJ2-5	TRBD1	CASSGGQGRETQYF	TGCGCCAGCAGCGGAGGACAGGGTAGGGAGACCCAGTACTTC
TRBV7-9	few	TRBJ1-2	-	CASSLDAPKGYYGYTF	TGTGCCAGCAGCTTAGATGCCCCGAAAGGGTACTATGGCTACACCTTC
TRBV7-2	many	TRBJ2-7	-	CASSLFWVTYEQYF	TGTGCCAGCAGCTTATTTTGGGTAACCTACGAGCAGTACTTC
TRBV6-1	many	TRBJ2-2	TRBD2	CASRGLAGAPERELFF	TGTGCCAGCAGGGGACTAGCGGGGGCCCCGGAAAGGGAGCTGTTTTTT
TRBV7-9	-	TRBJ2-3	-	CASSVKLTLVDTQYF	TGTGCCAGCAGCGTCAAACTAACCTTGGTGGATACGCAGTATTTT
TRBV12-3/TRBV12-4	many	TRBJ1-2	TRBD1	CASSLNSGTANYGYTF	TGTGCCAGCAGTTTAAACTCTGGGACAGCTAACTATGGCTACACCTTC
TRBV7-9	-	TRBJ2-7	TRBD1	CASSKRDSSYGQYF	TGTGCCAGCAGCAAACGGGACAGTTCCTACGGGCAGTACTTC
TRBV18	many	TRBJ1-4	-	CASSPDREKLFF	TGTGCCAGCTCACCCGATAGGGAAAAACTGTTTTTT
TRBV10-3	many	TRBJ1-3	-	CAIRYTSSGNTIYF	TGTGCCATCAGGTACACGAGCTCTGGAAACACCATATATTTT
TRBV7-2	many	TRBJ1-2	-	CASSPRRGGYTF	TGTGCCAGCAGCCCTCGAAGGGGTGGCTACACCTTC
TRBV5-1	many	TRBJ1-2	-	CASSYRHFAGYTF	TGCGCCAGCAGCTACCGACACTTCGCAGGCTACACCTTC
TRBV5-1	many	TRBJ2-5	-	CASSPDQETQYF	TGCGCCAGCAGCCCAGACCAAGAGACCCAGTACTTC
TRBV20-1	many	TRBJ2-7	TRBD1	CSANSGQGRGGEQYF	TGCAGTGCCAACTCCGGACAGGGAAGAGGAGGAGAGCAGTACTTC